This TCR beta chain was sequenced in a study of T cells in Graves' hyperthyroidism and ophthalmopathy. The V gene's germline CDR1 is MGHRA and CDR2 YSYEKL. There are 17 residues in the CDR3. V shed 0 bases and J 2 bases; nucleotides not matched to a gene: 3. Researchers took RNA transcripts and amplified the TCR beta CDR3 regions from them. First-round RT-PCR of the TCR CDR3 relied on the HTBI primer set. TCRdb processed the multiplex PCR reads anew with MiXCR; each CDR3 protein has one entry. The sample includes nearly 250,000 distinct CDR3 sequences, about a sixth of them seen just once. This clonotype has at least ten counts.

This TCR was sampled from a young woman with Graves' ophthalmopathy. This chain uses TRBV4-1 with TRBJ2-3, with 12 bases lining up with TRBD2. The sequencing sample was made of blood. The CDR3 DNA is TGCGCCAGCAGCCAAGAGGGACTAGCGGGTATCACAGATACGCAGTATTTT. Encoded protein: CASSQEGLAGITDTQYF.